This TCR beta chain was documented in a study of regulatory T cells in long-lasting Graves disease. CDR3 length: 11 residues. Germline V lookup: CDR1 MDHEN, CDR2 SYDVKM. V shed 7 bases and J shed 7 bases, with 10 bases lying between them. CDR3 regions were amplified by Arm-PCR using iRepertoire HTBI primers to build TCR beta libraries. TCRdb redid the calling of the multiplex PCR reads with MiXCR, one entry per CDR3 protein. The sample holds 400,000 to 500,000 distinct CDR3 sequences, less than 15% seen once. The time point here: newly diagnosed GD, antithyroid drugs for less than 3 months. Extracted PBMC RNA gave rise to the TCR library. This clonotype was recorded at least ten times. This sample also belongs to another study, concerning T cells in Graves' hyperthyroidism and ophthalmopathy. This second report adds: Exclusion of patients followed from uncontrolled infection, other autoimmune disease, pregnancy or lactation. Orbital computed tomography and thyroid ultrasound, together with serum TRAb and thyroxine and clinical symptoms, were used for diagnoses.

This TCR was sampled from a woman between 45 and 60 years old with Graves disease. The rearrangement links TRBV28 to TRBJ1-1; D is unclear. Specimen: peripheral blood mononuclear cells (PBMCs), collected at new diagnosis, from a patient treated with antithyroid drugs. This CDR3 is CASNQGHEAFF. The CDR3 nucleotides are TGTGCCAGCAATCAAGGGCATGAAGCTTTCTTT.